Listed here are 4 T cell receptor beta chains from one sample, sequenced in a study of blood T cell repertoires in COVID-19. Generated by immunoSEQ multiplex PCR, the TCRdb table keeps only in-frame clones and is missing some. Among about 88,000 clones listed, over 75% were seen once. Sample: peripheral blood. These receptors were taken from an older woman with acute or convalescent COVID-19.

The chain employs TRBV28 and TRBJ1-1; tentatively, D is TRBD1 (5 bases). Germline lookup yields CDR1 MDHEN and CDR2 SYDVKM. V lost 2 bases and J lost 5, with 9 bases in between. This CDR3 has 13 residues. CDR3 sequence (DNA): TGTGCCAGCAGTTTACAGGGTCAGACTGAAGCTTTCTTT. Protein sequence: CASSLQGQTEAFF. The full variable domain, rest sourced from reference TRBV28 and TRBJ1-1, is DVKVTQSSRYLVKRTGEKVFLECVQDMDHENMFWYRQDPGLGLRLIYFSYDVKMKEKGDIPEGYSVSREKKERFSLILESASTNQTSMYLCASSLQGQTEAFFGQGTRLTVV.

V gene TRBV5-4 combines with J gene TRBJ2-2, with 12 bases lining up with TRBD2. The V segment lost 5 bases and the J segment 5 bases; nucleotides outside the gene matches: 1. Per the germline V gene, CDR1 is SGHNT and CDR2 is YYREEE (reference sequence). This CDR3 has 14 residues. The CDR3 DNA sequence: TGTGCCAGCAGGACTAGCGGGAGAACCGGGGAGCTGTTTTTT. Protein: CASRTSGRTGELFF.

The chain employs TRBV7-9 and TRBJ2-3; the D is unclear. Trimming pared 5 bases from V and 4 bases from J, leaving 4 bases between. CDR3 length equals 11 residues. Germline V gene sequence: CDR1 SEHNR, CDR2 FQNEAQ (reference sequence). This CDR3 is CASSQSDTQYF. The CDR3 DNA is TGTGCCAGCAGCCAATCAGATACGCAGTATTTT.

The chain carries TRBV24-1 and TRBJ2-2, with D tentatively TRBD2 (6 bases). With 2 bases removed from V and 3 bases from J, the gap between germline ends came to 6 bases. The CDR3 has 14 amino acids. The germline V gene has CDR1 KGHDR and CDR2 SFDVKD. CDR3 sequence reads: CATSDWGDTGELFF. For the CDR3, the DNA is TGTGCCACCAGTGATTGGGGGGACACCGGGGAGCTGTTTTTT.